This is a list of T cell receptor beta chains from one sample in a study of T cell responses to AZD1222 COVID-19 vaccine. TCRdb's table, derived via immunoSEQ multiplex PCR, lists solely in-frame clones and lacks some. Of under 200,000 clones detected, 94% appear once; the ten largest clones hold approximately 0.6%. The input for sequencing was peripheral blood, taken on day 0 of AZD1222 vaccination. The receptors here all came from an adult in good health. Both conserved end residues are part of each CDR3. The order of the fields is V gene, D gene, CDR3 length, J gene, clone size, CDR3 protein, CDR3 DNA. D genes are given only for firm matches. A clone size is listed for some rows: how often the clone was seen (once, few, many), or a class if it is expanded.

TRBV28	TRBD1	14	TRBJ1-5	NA	CASSPQGGNQPQHF	TGTGCCAGCAGTCCTCAGGGGGGCAATCAGCCCCAGCATTTT
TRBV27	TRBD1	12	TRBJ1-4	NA	CASSSGGEKLFF	TGTGCCAGCAGTTCAGGGGGGGAAAAACTGTTTTTT
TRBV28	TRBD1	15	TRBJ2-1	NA	CASSLVGQGEGEQFF	TGTGCCAGCAGTCTGGTTGGACAGGGAGAGGGTGAGCAGTTCTTC
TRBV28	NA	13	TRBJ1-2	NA	CASSEGVGYGYTF	TGTGCCAGCAGTGAGGGAGTAGGATATGGCTACACCTTC
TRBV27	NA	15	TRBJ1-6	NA	CASSPLGSYNSPLHF	TGTGCCAGCAGTCCCTTGGGGTCCTATAATTCACCCCTCCACTTT
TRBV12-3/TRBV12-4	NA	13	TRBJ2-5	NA	CASSSGTKETQYF	TGTGCCAGCAGCTCCGGGACAAAAGAGACCCAGTACTTC
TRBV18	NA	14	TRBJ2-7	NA	CASSLRDAYYEQYF	TGTGCCAGCTCACTCCGGGACGCCTACTACGAGCAGTACTTC
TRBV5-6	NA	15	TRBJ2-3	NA	CASILQGRLADTQYF	TGTGCCAGCATTCTACAGGGGAGGTTGGCAGATACGCAGTATTTT
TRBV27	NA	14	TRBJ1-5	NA	CASSRELGNQPQHF	TGTGCCAGCAGCAGGGAATTGGGAAATCAGCCCCAGCATTTT
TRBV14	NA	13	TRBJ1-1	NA	CASSLSRNTEAFF	TGTGCCAGCAGCCTGAGTAGGAACACTGAAGCTTTCTTT
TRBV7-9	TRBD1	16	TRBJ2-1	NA	CASSPSGQGVKNEQFF	TGTGCCAGCAGCCCTTCCGGACAGGGGGTTAAGAATGAGCAGTTCTTC
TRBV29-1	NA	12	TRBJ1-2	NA	CSVGEGYYGYTF	TGCAGCGTTGGAGAGGGGTACTATGGCTACACCTTC
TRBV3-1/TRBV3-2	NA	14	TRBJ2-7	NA	CASSSGRVSYEQYF	TGTGCCAGCAGCTCCGGGCGGGTTTCCTACGAGCAGTACTTC
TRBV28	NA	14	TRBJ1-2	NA	CASSPSSSVYGYTF	TGTGCCAGCAGTCCATCATCCTCAGTCTATGGCTACACCTTC
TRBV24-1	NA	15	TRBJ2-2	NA	CATSDGDRDTGELFF	TGTGCCACCAGTGATGGCGACAGAGACACCGGGGAGCTGTTTTTT
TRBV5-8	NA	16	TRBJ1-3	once	CASSFRAGNPGNTIYF	TGTGCCAGCAGCTTCCGTGCAGGGAATCCTGGAAACACCATATATTTT
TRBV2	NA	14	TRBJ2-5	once	CASKSGGTQETQYF	TGTGCCAGCAAATCTGGCGGGACACAAGAGACCCAGTACTTC
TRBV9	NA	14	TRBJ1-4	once	CASSWTATNEKLFF	TGTGCCAGCAGTTGGACAGCAACTAATGAAAAACTGTTTTTT
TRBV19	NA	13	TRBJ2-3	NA	CASSIAERDTQYF	TGTGCCAGTAGTATAGCGGAACGGGATACGCAGTATTTT
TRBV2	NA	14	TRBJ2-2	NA	CASRGTKGVGELFF	TGTGCCAGCAGAGGCACCAAGGGGGTCGGGGAGCTGTTTTTT
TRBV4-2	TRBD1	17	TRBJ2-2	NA	CASSPLSGGSNTGELFF	TGTGCCAGCAGTCCCCTTTCAGGGGGCTCAAACACCGGGGAGCTGTTTTTT
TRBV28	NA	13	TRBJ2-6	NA	CASSFAGANVLTF	TGTGCCAGCAGTTTTGCTGGGGCCAACGTCCTGACTTTC
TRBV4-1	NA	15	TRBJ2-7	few	CASRNSLATKGEQYF	TGCGCCAGCAGAAACAGTCTAGCTACTAAGGGCGAGCAGTACTTC
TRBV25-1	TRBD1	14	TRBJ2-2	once	CASGDRPNTGELFF	TGTGCCAGCGGGGACAGGCCGAACACCGGGGAGCTGTTTTTT
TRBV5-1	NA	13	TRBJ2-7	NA	CASSGKDSYEQYF	TGCGCCAGCAGCGGAAAGGACAGCTACGAGCAGTACTTC
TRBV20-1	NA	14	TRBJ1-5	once	CSASKSSSNQPQHF	TGCAGTGCTAGTAAGTCGTCTAGCAATCAGCCCCAGCATTTT
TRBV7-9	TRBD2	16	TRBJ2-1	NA	CASSRELAGAHNEQFF	TGTGCCAGCAGCCGCGAACTAGCGGGAGCTCACAATGAGCAGTTCTTC
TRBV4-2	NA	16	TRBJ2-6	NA	CASSQDTGSGANVLTF	TGTGCCAGCAGCCAAGATACTGGGTCTGGGGCCAACGTCCTGACTTTC
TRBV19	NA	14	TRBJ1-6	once	CASSPRGYNSPLHF	TGTGCCAGTAGTCCTCGGGGGTATAATTCACCCCTCCACTTT
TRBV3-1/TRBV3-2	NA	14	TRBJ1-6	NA	CASKKGRGGSPLHF	TGTGCCAGCAAAAAGGGCAGGGGCGGTTCACCCCTCCACTTT
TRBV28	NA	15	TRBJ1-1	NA	CASSPPGRGAGAAFF	TGTGCCAGCAGTCCTCCGGGCCGAGGAGCGGGAGCCGCTTTCTTT
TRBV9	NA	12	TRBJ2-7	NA	CASSKDSYEQYF	TGTGCCAGCAGCAAGGACTCCTACGAGCAGTACTTC
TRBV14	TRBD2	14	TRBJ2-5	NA	CASSLSGSRETQYF	TGTGCCAGCAGCCTCAGCGGGAGCAGAGAGACCCAGTACTTC
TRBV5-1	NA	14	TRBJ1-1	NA	CASSIQGENTEAFF	TGCGCCAGCAGCATACAGGGCGAGAACACTGAAGCTTTCTTT
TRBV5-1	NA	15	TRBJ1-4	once	CASSAGGAANEKLFF	TGCGCCAGCAGCGCCGGGGGTGCGGCTAATGAAAAACTGTTTTTT
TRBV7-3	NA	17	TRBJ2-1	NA	CASSLKGGSGRHNEQFF	TGTGCCAGCAGCTTAAAAGGGGGTAGCGGGCGCCACAATGAGCAGTTCTTC
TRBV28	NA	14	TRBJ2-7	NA	CASTSLGGRDEQYF	TGTGCCAGCACCTCTCTCGGAGGTCGCGACGAGCAGTACTTC
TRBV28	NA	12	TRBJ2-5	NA	CASRPGQETQYF	TGTGCCAGCCGCCCGGGCCAAGAGACCCAGTACTTC
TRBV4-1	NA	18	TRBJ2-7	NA	CASSQRGFRLADTYEQYF	TGCGCCAGCAGCCAGAGGGGGTTTCGGCTAGCGGACACCTACGAGCAGTACTTC
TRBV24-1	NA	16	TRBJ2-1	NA	CATSDFTGISYNEQFF	TGTGCCACCAGTGATTTCACAGGGATCTCCTACAATGAGCAGTTCTTC
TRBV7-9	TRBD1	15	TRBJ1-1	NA	CASSSSGTGVTEAFF	TGTGCCAGCAGCTCATCCGGGACAGGGGTCACTGAAGCTTTCTTT
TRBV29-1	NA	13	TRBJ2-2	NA	CSVDSQNTGELFF	TGCAGCGTTGACAGCCAGAACACCGGGGAGCTGTTTTTT